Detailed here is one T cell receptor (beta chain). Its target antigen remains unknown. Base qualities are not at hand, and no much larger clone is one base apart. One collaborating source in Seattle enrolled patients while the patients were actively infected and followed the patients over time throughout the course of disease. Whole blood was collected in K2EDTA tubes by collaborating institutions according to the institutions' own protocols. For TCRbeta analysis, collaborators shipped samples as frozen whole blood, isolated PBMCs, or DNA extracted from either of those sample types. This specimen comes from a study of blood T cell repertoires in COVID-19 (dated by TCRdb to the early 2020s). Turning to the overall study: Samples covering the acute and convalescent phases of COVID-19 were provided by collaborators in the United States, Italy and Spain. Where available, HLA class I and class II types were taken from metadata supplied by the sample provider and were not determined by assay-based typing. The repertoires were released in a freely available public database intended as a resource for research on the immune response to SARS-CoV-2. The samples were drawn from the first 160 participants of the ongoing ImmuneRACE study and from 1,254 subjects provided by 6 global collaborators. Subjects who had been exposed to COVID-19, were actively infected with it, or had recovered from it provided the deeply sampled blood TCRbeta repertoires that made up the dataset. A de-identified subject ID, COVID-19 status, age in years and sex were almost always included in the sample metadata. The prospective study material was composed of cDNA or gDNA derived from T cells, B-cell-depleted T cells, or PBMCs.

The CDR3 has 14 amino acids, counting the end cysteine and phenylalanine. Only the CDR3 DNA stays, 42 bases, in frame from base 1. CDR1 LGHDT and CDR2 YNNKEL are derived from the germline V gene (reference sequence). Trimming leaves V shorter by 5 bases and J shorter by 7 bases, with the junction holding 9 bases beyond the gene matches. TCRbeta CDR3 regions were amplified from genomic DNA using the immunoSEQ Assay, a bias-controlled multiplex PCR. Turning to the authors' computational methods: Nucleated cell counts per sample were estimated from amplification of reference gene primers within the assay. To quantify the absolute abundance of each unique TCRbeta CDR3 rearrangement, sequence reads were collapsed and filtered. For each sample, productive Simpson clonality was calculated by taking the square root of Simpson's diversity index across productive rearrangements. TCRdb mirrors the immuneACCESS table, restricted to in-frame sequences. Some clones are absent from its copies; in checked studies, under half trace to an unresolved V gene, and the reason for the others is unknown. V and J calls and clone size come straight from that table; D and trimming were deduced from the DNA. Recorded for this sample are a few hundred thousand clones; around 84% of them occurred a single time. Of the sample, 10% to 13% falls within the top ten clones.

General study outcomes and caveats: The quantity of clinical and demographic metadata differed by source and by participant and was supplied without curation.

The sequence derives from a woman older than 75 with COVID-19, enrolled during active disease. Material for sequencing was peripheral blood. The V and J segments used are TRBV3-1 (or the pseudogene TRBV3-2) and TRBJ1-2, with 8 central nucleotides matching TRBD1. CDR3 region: CASSLSDRGSGYTF. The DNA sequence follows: TGTGCCAGCAGCTTATCCGACAGGGGAAGTGGCTACACCTTC.